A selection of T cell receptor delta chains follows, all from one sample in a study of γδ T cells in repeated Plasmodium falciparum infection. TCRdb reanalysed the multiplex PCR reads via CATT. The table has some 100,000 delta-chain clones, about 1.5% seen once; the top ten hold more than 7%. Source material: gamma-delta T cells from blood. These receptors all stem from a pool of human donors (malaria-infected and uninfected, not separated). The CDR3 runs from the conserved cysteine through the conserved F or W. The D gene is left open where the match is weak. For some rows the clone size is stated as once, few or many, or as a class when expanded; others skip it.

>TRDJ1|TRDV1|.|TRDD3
TGTGCTCTTGGGGACGACCCCCGGGCTGGGGGATACGCTTGGATCGATAAACTCATCTTT
CALGDDPRAGGYAWIDKLIF
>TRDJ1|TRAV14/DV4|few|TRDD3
TGTGCAATGAGAGGTACGCTGATTGAGGGTTCCTCTGGGGGATATGGCACCGATAAACTCATCTTT
CAMRGTLIEGSSGGYGTDKLIF
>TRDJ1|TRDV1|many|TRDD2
TGTGCTCTCGGGCCGTTCCTACTGGTCTGGGAAGCCGATAAACTCATCTTT
CALGPFLLVWEADKLIF
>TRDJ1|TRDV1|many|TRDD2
TGTGCTCTTGGGGAACTGCTTGGCTTCCTACCTGCCCTACAGTCCACCGATAAACTCATCTTT
CALGELLGFLPALQSTDKLIF
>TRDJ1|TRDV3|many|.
TGTGCCTTGTCGGGTCGCCTTTTTAGGAGTTCCTACGGAGTACTGGGACATAAACTCATCTTT
CALSGRLFRSSYGVLGHKLIF
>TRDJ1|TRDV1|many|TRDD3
TGTGCTCTTGGGGAAACCCGGTACTGGGGGATACTAGGCGATAAACTCATCTTT
CALGETRYWGILGDKLIF
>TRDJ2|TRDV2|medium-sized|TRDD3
TGTGCCTGTGACACCGACGTCCCAACCCGTACTGGGGAAACAGCACAACTCTTCTTT
CACDTDVPTRTGETAQLFF
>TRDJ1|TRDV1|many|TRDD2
TGTGCTCTTGGGATCCGGCCTTCCTCGCTCCCGATAGACCCGTACACCGATAAACTCATCTTT
CALGIRPSSLPIDPYTDKLIF
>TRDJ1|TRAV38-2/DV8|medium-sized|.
TGTGCTTACTCCATGACCTTCCTACATTACTGGGGGACCGATAAACTCATCTTT
CAYSMTFLHYWGTDKLIF
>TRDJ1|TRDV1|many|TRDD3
TGTGCTCTTGGGGAATGGCTTCCCCTACGGATATTAACTGGGGGCTGGGTCCCAGGGACCGATAAACTCATCTTT
CALGEWLPLRILTGGWVPGTDKLIF